A selection of T cell receptor beta chains follows, all from one sample in a study of T cell responses to AZD1222 COVID-19 vaccine. Produced via immunoSEQ multiplex PCR; TCRdb's table is partial and in-frame only. The table includes 160,000 or so clones, 85% to 95% detected once. The starting material was peripheral blood, obtained 28 days after the second AZD1222 dose. The source is an adult who received the AZD1222 COVID-19 vaccine. Each CDR3 is given without its conserved first and last residue.

v_call: TRBV4-2
j_call: TRBJ1-1
cdr3_aa: ASSERTGLTEAF

v_call: TRBV3-1/TRBV3-2
j_call: TRBJ1-1
cdr3_aa: ASSQQGARDTEAF

v_call: TRBV4-1
j_call: TRBJ1-1
cdr3_aa: ASSRTSMNTEAF

v_call: TRBV10-3
j_call: TRBJ2-7
cdr3_aa: AISERAEQY

v_call: TRBV7-2
j_call: TRBJ1-4
cdr3_aa: ASRLRQTKGEKLF

v_call: TRBV2
j_call: TRBJ2-3
cdr3_aa: ATHGRVGDTQY

v_call: TRBV2
j_call: TRBJ1-5
cdr3_aa: ASSEAGAQPQH

v_call: TRBV10-3
j_call: TRBJ1-5
cdr3_aa: ATRGQGGGYSNQPQH

v_call: TRBV6-5
j_call: TRBJ2-5
cdr3_aa: ASSQSGRIKETQY

v_call: TRBV5-1
j_call: TRBJ2-5
cdr3_aa: ASSTLRDGLGGTQY

v_call: TRBV27
j_call: TRBJ1-5
cdr3_aa: ASSLSLGINQPQH

v_call: TRBV5-1
j_call: TRBJ2-1
cdr3_aa: ASSSIVSGDNEQF

v_call: TRBV6-6
j_call: TRBJ1-2
cdr3_aa: ASSYGTGEFGYT

v_call: TRBV5-1
j_call: TRBJ2-1
cdr3_aa: ASSLGDSLDEF

v_call: TRBV6-5
j_call: TRBJ1-1
cdr3_aa: ASSSSAGTENTEAF

v_call: TRBV5-1
j_call: TRBJ1-4
cdr3_aa: ASSLGTATNEKLF

v_call: TRBV28
j_call: TRBJ1-2
cdr3_aa: ASSLLFTDGYGYT

v_call: TRBV2
j_call: TRBJ1-2
cdr3_aa: ASRGQPGYT

v_call: TRBV28
j_call: TRBJ2-3
cdr3_aa: ASSLSGTQY

v_call: TRBV5-8
j_call: TRBJ1-4
cdr3_aa: ASSLFRGVGEKLF

v_call: TRBV11-2
j_call: TRBJ2-6
cdr3_aa: ASSLDWRTGAGANVLT

v_call: TRBV5-4
j_call: TRBJ2-3
cdr3_aa: ASSLAGRVSDTQY

v_call: TRBV28
j_call: TRBJ2-1
cdr3_aa: ASRPDRQSSYNEQF

v_call: TRBV28
j_call: TRBJ1-4
cdr3_aa: ASSLIGTGEKLF

v_call: TRBV5-6
j_call: TRBJ2-7
cdr3_aa: ASSGGLSSYEQY

v_call: TRBV19
j_call: TRBJ1-4
cdr3_aa: ASSISGLKLF

v_call: TRBV29-1
j_call: TRBJ1-3
cdr3_aa: SVEQGAAGNTIY

v_call: TRBV12-3/TRBV12-4
j_call: TRBJ1-1
cdr3_aa: ASSIRQSEAF

v_call: TRBV11-2
j_call: TRBJ2-5
cdr3_aa: ASSLVQGQETQY

v_call: TRBV2
j_call: TRBJ2-7
cdr3_aa: ASANRDRVPNEQY

v_call: TRBV19
j_call: TRBJ2-1
cdr3_aa: ASSIDSGSYNEQF

v_call: TRBV28
j_call: TRBJ1-2
cdr3_aa: ASSPRAGARATYGYT

v_call: TRBV12-3/TRBV12-4
j_call: TRBJ1-5
cdr3_aa: ASRGQGYQPQH

v_call: TRBV5-1
j_call: TRBJ2-2
cdr3_aa: ASSTQGAGELF

v_call: TRBV2
j_call: TRBJ1-2
cdr3_aa: ASSPDRVANYGYT

v_call: TRBV11-2
j_call: TRBJ2-3
cdr3_aa: ASRPTSGGAGTDTQY

v_call: TRBV5-1
j_call: TRBJ1-1
cdr3_aa: ASSFGQASGGTEAF

v_call: TRBV7-9
j_call: TRBJ2-6
cdr3_aa: ASSRTGGTGANVLT

v_call: TRBV27
j_call: TRBJ1-2
cdr3_aa: ASSTYLRDRGLNYGYT

v_call: TRBV7-6
j_call: TRBJ2-5
cdr3_aa: ASSSKGQGKETQY

v_call: TRBV7-6
j_call: TRBJ2-1
cdr3_aa: ASSLGSDEQF

v_call: TRBV6-6
j_call: TRBJ2-1
cdr3_aa: ASSFPGGTYNEQF

v_call: TRBV7-2
j_call: TRBJ1-4
cdr3_aa: ASSLDGTGSNEKLF

v_call: TRBV19
j_call: TRBJ1-1
cdr3_aa: ASSTPGSARGTEAF

v_call: TRBV6-1
j_call: TRBJ1-2
cdr3_aa: ASSELFPPSNYGYT

v_call: TRBV12-3/TRBV12-4
j_call: TRBJ2-1
cdr3_aa: ASSLMRVNEQF

v_call: TRBV5-1
j_call: TRBJ2-7
cdr3_aa: ASSLGGTYNEQY

v_call: TRBV2
j_call: TRBJ1-1
cdr3_aa: ASSEAANTEAF

v_call: TRBV28
j_call: TRBJ2-7
cdr3_aa: ASSLTGAGGYEQY

v_call: TRBV18
j_call: TRBJ2-7
cdr3_aa: ASSPTGGERYEQY

v_call: TRBV7-9
j_call: TRBJ2-7
cdr3_aa: ASSLVAGIEQY

v_call: TRBV6-2/TRBV6-3
j_call: TRBJ2-1
cdr3_aa: ASSYSGAGPNEQF

v_call: TRBV5-1
j_call: TRBJ2-7
cdr3_aa: ASSLNPVYEQY